One and the same sample provided the 21 T cell receptor beta chains below, sequenced in a study. TCRdb independently ran MiXCR on the RT-PCR reads; one entry per CDR3 protein. The table shows around 700,000 distinct CDR3 sequences, with 11% to 15% occurring only once. The sample comprised memory CD4+ T cells from blood. The receptors originated from a female donor in good health, serving as a healthy control.

This clonotype was detected only a few times. The rearrangement uses TRBV12-3 or TRBV12-4 and TRBJ1-3, with 9 nucleotides matching TRBD1. V was pared by 7 bases and J by 7 bases, with 11 bases of the junction left unmatched. CDR3 length: 15 amino acids. CDR3 protein: CASISNDRGENTIYF. DNA for the CDR3: TGTGCCAGCATCTCTAACGACAGGGGGGAGAACACCATATATTTT.

This clonotype has just one count. The chain is built from TRBV5-1 and TRBJ2-5, with D perhaps given as TRBD1 or TRBD2 (6 bases each). Germline V lookup: CDR1 SGHRS, CDR2 YFSETQ. The CDR3 consists of 16 residues. Trimming removed 5 bases at V and 0 bases at J, with 17 bases between. CDR3 sequence (DNA): TGCGCCAGCAGGAGGGTTGGGGGGACAAACCAAGAGACCCAGTACTTC. This gives the protein CASRRVGGTNQETQYF.

This clonotype occurred a few times. This chain joins TRBV20-1 and TRBJ2-2, with D maybe TRBD2 (5 bases). V was clipped by 3 bases and J by 6 bases, with 11 bases between them. CDR1 and CDR2 from the germline V gene are DFQATT and SNEGSKA (reference sequence). The CDR3 has 13 residues. The CDR3 sequence: CSARLALAGELFF. Here the CDR3 DNA reads TGCAGTGCTAGGTTAGCGCTCGCCGGGGAGCTGTTTTTT.

This clonotype was observed at least ten times. The chain recombines TRBV7-2 with TRBJ1-2, with a weak D call TRBD1 (6 bases). Trimming removed 5 bases at V and 8 bases at J, with 18 bases between. This CDR3 spans 14 amino acids. The V gene's germline CDR1 is SGHTA and CDR2 FQGNSA. As DNA, the CDR3 is TGTGCCAGCAGCCCCGATGGTCAGGGGTACGGCTACACCTTC. Its protein product is CASSPDGQGYGYTF. The whole variable domain, filled in from reference TRBV7-2 and TRBJ1-2, reads GAGVSQSPSNKVTEKGKDVELRCDPISGHTALYWYRQSLGQGLEFLIYFQGNSAPDKSGLPSDRFSAERTGGSVSTLTIQRTQQEDSAVYLCASSPDGQGYGYTFGSGTRLTVV.

In its sample, this clonotype was seen many times. This chain connects TRBV5-6 to TRBJ1-1, with D unclear. This CDR3 contains 12 residues. CDR1 and CDR2 from the germline V gene are SGHDT and YYEEEE. V was shortened by 0 bases and J by 8 bases, with 8 bases between the two germline ends. CDR3 DNA: TGTGCCAGCAGCTTGGTAGGGATGGAAGCTTTCTTT. Protein product: CASSLVGMEAFF.

For this clonotype: Compared with germline, one end of the junction differs, possibly owing to a read error. This chain connects TRBV20-1 to TRBJ2-2, with D perhaps matching TRBD2 (5 bases). The germline gives CDR1 DFQATT, CDR2 SNEGSKA (reference sequence). The CDR3 loop spans 11 amino acids. CDR3 DNA: TGCAGTGCTAGATCACCCGGGGATCTGTTTTTT. It codes for CSARSPGDLFF.

This clonotype showed up many times. At one of its ends the junction is not consistent with the germline gene, which may arise from a read error. This chain joins TRBV5-1 and TRBJ2-5; D might be TRBD1 or TRBD2, each matching 6 bases. The CDR3 sequence is 13 residues long. In germline, CDR1 is SGHRS, CDR2 YFSETQ. CDR3 in amino acids: CASSRGLQETQYF. The DNA for the CDR3 is TGTGCCAGCAGCAGGGGACTCCAAGAGACCCAGTACTTC. The whole variable domain, filled in from reference TRBV5-1 and TRBJ2-5, reads KAGVTQTPRYLIKTRGQQVTLSCSPISGHRSVSWYQQTPGQGLQFLFEYFSETQRNKGNFPGRFSGRQFSNSRSEMNVSTLELGDSALYLCASSRGLQETQYFGPGTRLLVL.

This chain's CDR3 is CASSPPSTGEQYF. DNA for the CDR3: TGTGCCAGCTCACCACCGAGTACCGGGGAGCAGTACTTC. The rearrangement links TRBV18 to TRBJ2-7; D gene uncertain. The V gene's germline CDR1 is KGHSH and CDR2 LQKENI. The CDR3 length is 13 residues. With 0 bases removed from V and 7 bases from J, the gap between germline ends came to 10 bases.

The genes are TRBV28 and TRBJ2-4; D possibly corresponds to TRBD2 (5 bases). V lost 0 bases, J lost 6 bases, and 18 bases lay in between. Germline V gene data show CDR1 as MDHEN and CDR2 as SYDVKM. The CDR3 sequence is 17 residues long. CDR3 nucleotides: TGTGCCAGCAGTTTATGGGGTAGTCTTCAAGAGGGAAACATTCAGTACTTC. Its protein product is CASSLWGSLQEGNIQYF.

This clonotype was recorded many times. The CDR3 region has the DNA TGTGCCACCAGCCCAACCTCTGGAAACACCATATATTTT. It is translated as CATSPTSGNTIYF. V is TRBV15 and J is TRBJ1-3; the D is unclear. V was shortened by 5 bases and J by 0 bases, with 5 bases between the two germline ends. Germline CDR1 and CDR2: LNHNV and YYDKDF (reference sequence). The CDR3 covers 13 residues.

This clonotype was seen a few times. The V and J genes are TRBV10-3 and TRBJ1-2, with TRBD1 as a possible D gene (5 bases). V lost 0 bases and J lost 2, with 7 bases in between. CDR1 ENHRY and CDR2 SYGVKD come from the germline V gene. The CDR3 totals 14 residues. For the CDR3, the DNA is TGTGCCATCAGTGAGTCGGCAGGGAACTATGGCTACACCTTC. Translating it yields CAISESAGNYGYTF.

The genes are TRBV7-2 and TRBJ2-1; D is undetermined. This CDR3 region has 12 residues. V shed 1 base and J shed 11 bases, with 9 bases lying between them. From germline, CDR1 is SGHTA and CDR2 FQGNSA. CDR3 residues: CASSLEGIKQFF. The CDR3 bases are TGTGCCAGCAGCTTAGAAGGTATCAAGCAGTTCTTC. Based on the CDR3 plus reference TRBV7-2 and TRBJ2-1, the full variable domain is GAGVSQSPSNKVTEKGKDVELRCDPISGHTALYWYRQSLGQGLEFLIYFQGNSAPDKSGLPSDRFSAERTGGSVSTLTIQRTQQEDSAVYLCASSLEGIKQFFGPGTRLTVL.

This clonotype was detected ten times or more. The chain joins TRBV15 to TRBJ1-5; D remains unclear. CDR1 LNHNV and CDR2 YYDKDF come from the germline V gene (reference sequence). Trimming cost V 0 bases and J 2 bases, with 8 bases left between them. The CDR3 contains 15 residues. In nucleotides, the CDR3 is TGTGCCACCAGCAGAGATGGGGATCGCAATCAGCCCCAGCATTTT. This gives the protein CATSRDGDRNQPQHF.

V and J are TRBV24-1 and TRBJ2-2; a possible D gene is TRBD2 (6 bases). The V end lost 0 bases, the J end lost 3 bases, and 22 bases lay between the germline ends. CDR1 KGHDR and CDR2 SFDVKD come from the germline V gene. The CDR3 is 20 amino acids. The CDR3: CATSDLMGGEGIMHTGELFF. The CDR3 DNA is TGTGCCACCAGTGATTTGATGGGGGGAGAGGGGATTATGCACACCGGGGAGCTGTTTTTT.

This clonotype was seen a few times. This rearrangement joins TRBV30 to TRBJ2-5; TRBD2 matches 7 bases. With V trimmed by 4 bases and J by 1 base, 9 bases remained unmatched. The CDR3 sequence is 15 residues long. Germline CDR1 and CDR2: GTSNPN and SVGIG (reference sequence). The DNA for the CDR3 is TGTGCCTGGACTAGCGGTTCGACCTCCCAAGAGACCCAGTACTTC. Amino acid sequence: CAWTSGSTSQETQYF.

This sequence joins TRBV18 and TRBJ1-5, with a possible D match to TRBD1 (6 bases). This CDR3 has 14 amino acids. V was clipped by 6 bases and J by 9 bases, with 18 bases between them. Looked up from germline, CDR1 is KGHSH and CDR2 is LQKENI. This CDR3 reads CASSLDRIRSPQHF. CDR3 DNA sequence: TGTGCCAGCTCGCTCGACAGGATTCGATCGCCCCAGCATTTT.

This clonotype was seen a handful of times. V usage is TRBV5-1 and J usage is TRBJ1-2; the match to TRBD1 covers 12 bases. Trimming removed 4 bases from V and 7 bases from J; junction bases left unmatched: 11. CDR3 length: 16 residues. Per the germline V gene, CDR1 is SGHRS and CDR2 is YFSETQ. The CDR3 loop reads CASSPGQGARLSGYTF. In nucleotides, the CDR3 is TGCGCCAGCAGCCCGGGACAGGGGGCTAGGTTGTCTGGCTACACCTTC.

This chain uses TRBV20-1 with TRBJ1-1; D possibly corresponds to TRBD1 (5 bases). V lost 6 bases and J 0 bases, leaving 11 bases between the germline ends. CDR3 length: 13 amino acids. Looked up from germline, CDR1 is DFQATT and CDR2 is SNEGSKA (reference sequence). The CDR3 sequence is CSANRGLNTEAFF. The CDR3 DNA sequence: TGCAGTGCCAACCGGGGCTTGAACACTGAAGCTTTCTTT.

V is TRBV28 and J is TRBJ1-5, with 7 bases fitting TRBD1. V was pared by 4 bases and J by 2 bases, with 5 bases of the junction left unmatched. The CDR3 runs 15 residues. Looked up from germline, CDR1 is MDHEN and CDR2 is SYDVKM. The CDR3 loop reads CASSSQGLGNQPQHF. The CDR3 nucleotides are TGTGCCAGCAGTTCACAGGGGTTGGGCAATCAGCCCCAGCATTTT.

The chain employs TRBV9 and TRBJ2-2; D is possibly TRBD1 (5 bases). The CDR3 runs 16 residues. CDR1 is SGDLS, CDR2 YYNGEE, per germline. The V end lost 2 bases, the J end lost 2 bases, and 13 bases lay between the germline ends. The CDR3 is CASSVGHTVNTGELFF. The CDR3 DNA follows: TGTGCCAGCAGCGTCGGACATACGGTCAACACCGGGGAGCTGTTTTTT. The variable domain in full, completed from reference TRBV9 and TRBJ2-2, reads DSGVTQTPKHLITATGQRVTLRCSPRSGDLSVYWYQQSLDQGLQFLIQYYNGEERAKGNILERFSAQQFPDLHSELNLSSLELGDSALYFCASSVGHTVNTGELFFGEGSRLTVL.

The genes are TRBV6-5 and TRBJ1-4; D is unclear. Per the germline V gene, CDR1 is MNHEY and CDR2 is SVGAGI. The CDR3 sequence is 13 residues long. V lost 6 bases and J lost 7, with 12 bases in between. CDR3 bases: TGTGCCAGCAGCAAAAGTGATACTGAAAAACTGTTTTTT. Translated: CASSKSDTEKLFF.